This entry lists 7 T cell receptor beta chains sequenced from one sample in a study of regulatory and conventional T cells in RAG deficiency. Using immunoSEQ multiplex PCR, the repertoire was profiled, and TCRdb retains in-frame clones only, with some absent. The table lists 30,000 to 40,000 clones, approximately 90% of them singletons. This sample also appeared in a second study, on regulatory T cells. This second study says: The PCR used 52 TRBV and 13 TRBJ primers.

Input material: CD8+ T cells sorted from blood. These receptors originate from a human donor in good health.

Only one count was recorded for this clone. This chain connects TRBV2 to TRBJ2-3; D call uncertain. V was cut by 5 bases and J by 2 bases, with 14 bases left in between. This CDR3 is built from 15 residues. Germline V gene data show CDR1 as SNHLY and CDR2 as FYNNEI. Here the CDR3 DNA reads TGTGCCAGCAGTCTGAATGGGTTTCCCACAGATACGCAGTATTTT. It yields the protein CASSLNGFPTDTQYF.

The chain carries TRBV5-1 and TRBJ2-7; 10 bases line up with TRBD2. Unmatched junction bases numbered 4, after V lost 0 bases and J lost 4 bases. The CDR3 runs to 15 residues. Germline assignment: CDR1 SGHRS and CDR2 YFSETQ. The CDR3 loop is CASSLVPSGSYEQYF. CDR3 bases: TGCGCCAGCAGCTTGGTGCCTAGCGGGAGTTACGAGCAGTACTTC. The full variable domain, its missing parts supplied by reference TRBV5-1 and TRBJ2-7, is KAGVTQTPRYLIKTRGQQVTLSCSPISGHRSVSWYQQTPGQGLQFLFEYFSETQRNKGNFPGRFSGRQFSNSRSEMNVSTLELGDSALYLCASSLVPSGSYEQYFGPGTRLTVT.

This chain joins TRBV11-1 and TRBJ1-3; D remains ambiguous. Trimming pared 5 bases from V and 0 bases from J, leaving 11 bases between. This CDR3 contains 15 residues. The germline V gene has CDR1 SGHAT and CDR2 FQDESV (reference sequence). The CDR3 region is CASSHDWSSGNTIYF. CDR3 bases: TGTGCCAGCAGCCATGACTGGAGCTCTGGAAACACCATATATTTT.

This clone was observed a handful of times. This chain connects TRBV7-9 to TRBJ1-2; no clear D. Trimming cost V 5 bases and J 1 base, with 14 bases left between them. The CDR3 length is 15 residues. CDR1 is SEHNR, CDR2 FQNEAQ, per germline (reference sequence). CDR3 coding DNA: TGTGCCAGCAGCCAGGACGGATTTCTTAACTATGGCTACACCTTC. Translated, it gives CASSQDGFLNYGYTF.

V and J are TRBV5-1 and TRBJ2-7; tentatively, D is TRBD2 (6 bases). Looked up from germline, CDR1 is SGHRS and CDR2 is YFSETQ. CDR3 size: 11 residues. V shed 7 bases and J shed 7 bases, with 12 bases lying between them. CDR3 sequence: CASRWREEQYF. CDR3 DNA sequence: TGCGCCAGCCGATGGAGGGAAGAGCAGTACTTC.

The chain has TRBV28 and TRBJ1-2; TRBD1 matches at 9 bases. Germline loops: CDR1 MDHEN, CDR2 SYDVKM. The CDR3 length is 18 residues. V was clipped by 4 bases and J by 4 bases; unmatched bases: 16. CDR3 sequence reads: CASSWLMGTGLFRYGYTF. Written as DNA, the CDR3 is TGTGCCAGCAGTTGGTTAATGGGGACAGGGTTGTTCCGCTATGGCTACACCTTC.

Only one count was recorded for this clone. The chain employs TRBV5-1 and TRBJ2-3; 8 bases fit TRBD2. Germline values: CDR1 SGHRS, CDR2 YFSETQ. The CDR3 has 15 amino acids. V shed 4 bases and J 4 bases; nucleotides not matched to a gene: 8. CDR3 amino acids: CASSGTRGWADTQYF. Here the CDR3 DNA reads TGCGCCAGCAGCGGGACTAGGGGGTGGGCAGATACGCAGTATTTT.